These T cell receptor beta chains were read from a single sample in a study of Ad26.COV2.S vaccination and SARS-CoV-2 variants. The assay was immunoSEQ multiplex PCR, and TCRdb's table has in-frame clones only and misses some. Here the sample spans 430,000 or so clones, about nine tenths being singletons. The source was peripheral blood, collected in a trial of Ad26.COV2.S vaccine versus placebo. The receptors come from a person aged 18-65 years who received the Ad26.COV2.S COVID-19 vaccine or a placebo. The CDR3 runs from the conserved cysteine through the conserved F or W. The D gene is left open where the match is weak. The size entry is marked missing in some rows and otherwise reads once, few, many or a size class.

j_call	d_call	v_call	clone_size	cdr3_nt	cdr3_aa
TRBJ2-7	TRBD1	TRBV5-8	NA	TGTGCCAGCAGCTTGTGGACAGGGACTTACTCCTACGAGCAGTACTTC	CASSLWTGTYSYEQYF
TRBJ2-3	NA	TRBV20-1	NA	TGCAGTGCCAGGGTTGTTGGTACGCAGTATTTT	CSARVVGTQYF
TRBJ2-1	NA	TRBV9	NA	TGTGCCAGCAGCGTAGTAGAGGGTGGGGCGACCCACGGAGAGCAGTTCTTC	CASSVVEGGATHGEQFF
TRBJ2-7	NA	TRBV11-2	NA	TGTGCCAGCCGAGAAACAGGGTGGGCCTACGAGCAGTACTTC	CASRETGWAYEQYF
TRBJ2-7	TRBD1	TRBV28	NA	TGTGCCAGCAGTCCCTCGACAGGGTCGTCCTACGAGCAGTACTTC	CASSPSTGSSYEQYF
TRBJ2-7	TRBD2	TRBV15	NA	TGTGCCACCAGCAGAGGAACTAGCGGGAGCTACGAGCAGTACTTC	CATSRGTSGSYEQYF
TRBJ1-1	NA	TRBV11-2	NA	TGTGCCAGCAGGACTGGGGCCGTGAACACTGAAGCTTTCTTT	CASRTGAVNTEAFF
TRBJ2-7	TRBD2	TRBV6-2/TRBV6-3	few	TGTGCCAGCAGTTACGGTCCTAAGGGACTAGCGGACTACGAGCAGTACTTC	CASSYGPKGLADYEQYF
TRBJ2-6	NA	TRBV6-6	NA	TGTGCCAGCAGCCCACTGGGGGCCAACGTCCTGACTTTC	CASSPLGANVLTF
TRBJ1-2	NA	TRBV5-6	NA	TGTGCCAGCAGCTTGCTCATAAGGGACGGTAGTTATGGCTACACCTTC	CASSLLIRDGSYGYTF
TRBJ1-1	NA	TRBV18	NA	TGTGCCAGCTCACCAAGGACAGAGATCACTGAAGCTTTCTTT	CASSPRTEITEAFF
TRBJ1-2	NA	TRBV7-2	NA	TGTGCCAGCAGCCCAACCTGGGACTTCCTTAATGGCTACACCTTC	CASSPTWDFLNGYTF
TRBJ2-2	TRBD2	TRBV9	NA	TGTGCCAGCACCCACAATAAGCGGGAGGGCGACACCGGGGAGCTGTTTTTT	CASTHNKREGDTGELFF
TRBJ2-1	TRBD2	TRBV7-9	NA	TGTGCCAGCAGCCCCCGCCTAGCGGGAGGGCCCGGTGAGCAGTTCTTC	CASSPRLAGGPGEQFF
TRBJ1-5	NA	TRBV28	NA	TGTGCCAGCAGTACCCGAGGAGGACGTCAGCCCCAGCATTTT	CASSTRGGRQPQHF
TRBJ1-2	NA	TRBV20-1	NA	TGCAGTGCTACAGGCGCGGGGGGCTACACCTTC	CSATGAGGYTF
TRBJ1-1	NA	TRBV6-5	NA	TGTGCCAGCAGTTACTCGAATCCAGGGCGGAACACTGAAGCTTTCTTT	CASSYSNPGRNTEAFF
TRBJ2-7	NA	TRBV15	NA	TGTGCCACCAGCAGGAGCGGTGAGGTCCACGAGCAGTACTTC	CATSRSGEVHEQYF
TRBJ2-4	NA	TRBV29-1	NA	TGCAGCGCCGGGACATTAGCCAAAAACATTCAGTACTTC	CSAGTLAKNIQYF
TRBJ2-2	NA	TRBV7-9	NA	TGTGCCAGCAGCAACCCACGTAGCGATCCCCCGAACACCGGGGAGCTGTTTTTT	CASSNPRSDPPNTGELFF
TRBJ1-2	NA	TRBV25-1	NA	TGTGCCAGCAGTGTCTTGCAGGGAGCTGGCTACACCTTC	CASSVLQGAGYTF
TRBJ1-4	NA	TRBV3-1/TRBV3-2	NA	TGTGCCAGCACCGAAACCGCAACTAATGAAAAACTGTTTTTT	CASTETATNEKLFF
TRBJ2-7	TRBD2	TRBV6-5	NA	TGTGCCAGCAGTTACTCGGTGGGGGGGAGGTACGAGCAGTACTTC	CASSYSVGGRYEQYF
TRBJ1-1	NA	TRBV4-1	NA	TGCGCCAGCAGCCAAGTTGAGGGGGGTCCTGAAGCTTTCTTT	CASSQVEGGPEAFF
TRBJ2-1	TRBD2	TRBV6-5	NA	TGTGCCAGCAGTTACTCGATAGGGGTCCTAGCGGCGGAGCAGTTCTTC	CASSYSIGVLAAEQFF
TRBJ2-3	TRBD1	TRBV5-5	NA	TGTGCCAGCAGCGACATCCAGGGGGCAGATACGCAGTATTTT	CASSDIQGADTQYF
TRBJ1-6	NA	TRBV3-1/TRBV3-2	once	TGTGCCAGCAGGGAGGGAGGGCATAATTCACCCCTCCACTTT	CASREGGHNSPLHF
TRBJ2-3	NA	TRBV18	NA	TGTGCCAGCTCACCCCTCCCCCGCGGGACCACAGATACGCAGTATTTT	CASSPLPRGTTDTQYF
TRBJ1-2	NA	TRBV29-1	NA	TGCAGCGTTGAATCAGGACTGAACTATGGCTACACCTTC	CSVESGLNYGYTF
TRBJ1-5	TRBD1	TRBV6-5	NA	TGTGCCAGCAGTCGGACAGGGGAGGGTCAGCCCCAGCATTTT	CASSRTGEGQPQHF
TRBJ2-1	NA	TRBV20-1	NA	TGCAGTGCCAGCGCCAATGAGCAGTTCTTC	CSASANEQFF
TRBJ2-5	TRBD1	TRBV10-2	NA	TGCGCCAGCGACTCCCAGGGGGCGGGCGAGACCCAGTACTTC	CASDSQGAGETQYF
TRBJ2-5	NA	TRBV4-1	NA	TGCGCCAGCAGCCAAGTTGTCCTAGTTAGGGAGACCCAGTACTTC	CASSQVVLVRETQYF
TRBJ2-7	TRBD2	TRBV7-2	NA	TGTGCCAGCAGCTCCGGACTAGCGGGAGTCATCGAGCAGTACTTC	CASSSGLAGVIEQYF
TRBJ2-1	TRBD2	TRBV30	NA	TGTGCCTGGAGTGTCGCGGGAGGGGGGTACAATGAGCAGTTCTTC	CAWSVAGGGYNEQFF
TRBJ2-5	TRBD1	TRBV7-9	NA	TGTGCCAGCAGCTTAGCGACAGGGAACCAAGAGACCCAGTACTTC	CASSLATGNQETQYF